This TCR beta chain was retrieved from a study of T cell repertoires in cytomegalovirus infection. This CDR3 spans 16 amino acids. The V and J ends lost 4 bases and 4 bases, in that order; junction bases with no gene match: 8. Germline lookup yields CDR1 SEHNR and CDR2 FQNEAQ (reference sequence). There are a few counts of this clonotype. Antigen specificity is unknown. TCRdb reanalysed the reads using MiXCR and keeps one entry per CDR3 protein. The table includes 200,000 to 250,000 distinct CDR3 sequences, roughly two fifths detected once. Here the sequenced sample was CD8+ T cells from cultured PBMCs, taken from culture after CMV antigen stimulation. The rearrangement joins TRBV7-9 to TRBJ2-1; 9 bases align to TRBD1. The receptor comes from a human donor in good health (CMV status not recorded). Some clones in this sample may be carry-over from other donors' samples. CDR3 protein: CASSSGQGTSYNEQFF. The CDR3 region has the DNA TGTGCCAGCAGCTCGGGACAGGGAACTTCATACAATGAGCAGTTCTTC.